This is a list of T cell receptor beta chains from one sample in a study of T cell changes during pregnancy in multiple sclerosis. Sequencing used immunoSEQ multiplex PCR; TCRdb keeps in-frame clones, though not all of them. The data contain about 130,000 clones, 96% of them singletons. The sequencing here drew on peripheral blood, taken after pregnancy. The receptors were gathered from a female donor with multiple sclerosis, enrolled in a pregnancy study. Each CDR3 is given with its conserved first and last residue. D genes are given only for firm matches. Some rows have no size entry. The others give once, few or many, or a class for an expanded clone.

d_call: -; cdr3_length: 14; v_call: TRBV25-1; j_call: TRBJ2-6; clone_size: -; cdr3_aa: CASSVGSGANVLTF; cdr3_nt: TGTGCCAGCAGTGTCGGCTCTGGGGCCAACGTCCTGACTTTC
d_call: TRBD1; cdr3_length: 14; v_call: TRBV27; j_call: TRBJ1-1; clone_size: -; cdr3_aa: CASSLFRGRTEAFF; cdr3_nt: TGTGCCAGCAGTTTATTTAGGGGGCGGACTGAAGCTTTCTTT
d_call: TRBD1; cdr3_length: 15; v_call: TRBV25-1; j_call: TRBJ2-3; clone_size: -; cdr3_aa: CASSDYRGSTDTQYF; cdr3_nt: TGTGCCAGCAGTGATTACAGGGGAAGCACAGATACGCAGTATTTT
d_call: -; cdr3_length: 14; v_call: TRBV11-2; j_call: TRBJ1-2; clone_size: -; cdr3_aa: CASSPTGVFGGYTF; cdr3_nt: TGTGCCAGCAGCCCAACGGGGGTTTTCGGTGGCTACACCTTC
d_call: -; cdr3_length: 12; v_call: TRBV2; j_call: TRBJ2-7; clone_size: -; cdr3_aa: CASSPVPYEQYF; cdr3_nt: TGTGCCAGCAGCCCTGTCCCCTACGAGCAGTACTTC
d_call: TRBD2; cdr3_length: 16; v_call: TRBV29-1; j_call: TRBJ2-1; clone_size: -; cdr3_aa: CSVEEGLAGVDGEQFF; cdr3_nt: TGCAGCGTTGAAGAGGGACTAGCGGGAGTGGATGGTGAGCAGTTCTTC
d_call: TRBD1; cdr3_length: 14; v_call: TRBV9; j_call: TRBJ2-7; clone_size: -; cdr3_aa: CASSPGTGSYEQYF; cdr3_nt: TGTGCCAGCAGCCCAGGGACAGGTTCCTACGAGCAGTACTTC
d_call: TRBD1; cdr3_length: 14; v_call: TRBV11-2; j_call: TRBJ1-2; clone_size: -; cdr3_aa: CASSFYDRVSGYTF; cdr3_nt: TGTGCCAGCAGCTTCTACGACAGGGTCAGCGGCTACACCTTC
d_call: -; cdr3_length: 16; v_call: TRBV2; j_call: TRBJ2-1; clone_size: -; cdr3_aa: CASPQTRLMSYNEQFF; cdr3_nt: TGTGCCAGCCCCCAGACTAGGTTGATGTCCTACAATGAGCAGTTCTTC
d_call: -; cdr3_length: 13; v_call: TRBV5-4; j_call: TRBJ2-7; clone_size: -; cdr3_aa: CASSFGEGYEQYF; cdr3_nt: TGTGCCAGCAGCTTCGGGGAAGGCTACGAGCAGTACTTC
d_call: -; cdr3_length: 13; v_call: TRBV2; j_call: TRBJ2-5; clone_size: -; cdr3_aa: CASSPSMQETQYF; cdr3_nt: TGTGCCAGTAGCCCGAGTATGCAAGAGACCCAGTACTTC
d_call: -; cdr3_length: 15; v_call: TRBV6-5; j_call: TRBJ1-5; clone_size: -; cdr3_aa: CASSPFSLGNQPQHF; cdr3_nt: TGTGCCAGCAGCCCCTTTAGTTTGGGCAATCAGCCCCAGCATTTT
d_call: TRBD1; cdr3_length: 15; v_call: TRBV5-1; j_call: TRBJ2-7; clone_size: -; cdr3_aa: CASSLEGTGSYEQYF; cdr3_nt: TGCGCCAGCAGCTTGGAGGGGACAGGGTCCTACGAGCAGTACTTC
d_call: -; cdr3_length: 18; v_call: TRBV4-1; j_call: TRBJ1-1; clone_size: -; cdr3_aa: CASSQDSHRTGRNTEAFF; cdr3_nt: TGCGCCAGCAGCCAAGATAGCCATAGAACAGGACGGAACACTGAAGCTTTCTTT
d_call: TRBD1; cdr3_length: 18; v_call: TRBV15; j_call: TRBJ1-2; clone_size: -; cdr3_aa: CATSRDLRRQGPNYGYTF; cdr3_nt: TGTGCCACCAGCAGAGATCTTCGGCGACAGGGACCTAACTATGGCTACACCTTC
d_call: -; cdr3_length: 17; v_call: TRBV4-1; j_call: TRBJ1-1; clone_size: -; cdr3_aa: CASSRLLGSQGNTEAFF; cdr3_nt: TGCGCCAGCAGCCGCCTCCTCGGGTCTCAGGGGAACACTGAAGCTTTCTTT
d_call: -; cdr3_length: 13; v_call: TRBV5-5; j_call: TRBJ2-1; clone_size: -; cdr3_aa: CASSWDIYNEQFF; cdr3_nt: TGTGCCAGCAGCTGGGACATCTACAATGAGCAGTTCTTC
d_call: -; cdr3_length: 13; v_call: TRBV9; j_call: TRBJ2-7; clone_size: -; cdr3_aa: CASSVEEGTEQYF; cdr3_nt: TGTGCCAGCAGCGTAGAGGAGGGAACCGAGCAGTACTTC
d_call: TRBD1; cdr3_length: 15; v_call: TRBV19; j_call: TRBJ2-1; clone_size: once; cdr3_aa: CASTPPGQGYNEQFF; cdr3_nt: TGTGCCAGTACTCCGCCGGGACAGGGCTACAATGAGCAGTTCTTC
d_call: -; cdr3_length: 14; v_call: TRBV7-2; j_call: TRBJ1-5; clone_size: -; cdr3_aa: CASSPSGGNQPQHF; cdr3_nt: TGTGCCAGCAGCCCATCAGGGGGCAATCAGCCCCAGCATTTT
d_call: -; cdr3_length: 16; v_call: TRBV27; j_call: TRBJ2-1; clone_size: -; cdr3_aa: CASSLHEEGSYNEQFF; cdr3_nt: TGTGCCAGCAGCTTGCATGAGGAAGGAAGCTACAATGAGCAGTTCTTC
d_call: -; cdr3_length: 14; v_call: TRBV28; j_call: TRBJ2-3; clone_size: -; cdr3_aa: CASSLGQGPDTQYF; cdr3_nt: TGTGCCAGCAGTTTAGGGCAGGGTCCAGATACGCAGTATTTT
d_call: TRBD1; cdr3_length: 13; v_call: TRBV27; j_call: TRBJ1-2; clone_size: -; cdr3_aa: CASSSQGAYGYTF; cdr3_nt: TGTGCCAGCAGTAGCCAGGGGGCTTATGGCTACACCTTC
d_call: -; cdr3_length: 14; v_call: TRBV11-2; j_call: TRBJ2-3; clone_size: once; cdr3_aa: CASSLFRDTDTQYF; cdr3_nt: TGTGCCAGCAGCCTATTCCGGGACACAGATACGCAGTATTTT
d_call: TRBD2; cdr3_length: 19; v_call: TRBV4-3; j_call: TRBJ2-3; clone_size: once; cdr3_aa: CASGLIGLAGGSSTDTQYF; cdr3_nt: TGCGCCAGCGGCCTAATCGGACTAGCGGGAGGCTCAAGCACAGATACGCAGTATTTT
d_call: TRBD2; cdr3_length: 19; v_call: TRBV19; j_call: TRBJ2-1; clone_size: -; cdr3_aa: CASSARGPEAGGARNEQFF; cdr3_nt: TGTGCCAGTAGTGCGAGGGGTCCGGAAGCGGGAGGAGCAAGAAATGAGCAGTTCTTC
d_call: TRBD2; cdr3_length: 14; v_call: TRBV6-5; j_call: TRBJ2-3; clone_size: -; cdr3_aa: CASRPLAGIDTQYF; cdr3_nt: TGTGCCAGCAGACCACTAGCGGGGATAGATACGCAGTATTTT
d_call: TRBD2; cdr3_length: 16; v_call: TRBV25-1; j_call: TRBJ2-2; clone_size: -; cdr3_aa: CASSWPGTKNTGELFF; cdr3_nt: TGTGCCAGCAGTTGGCCCGGGACTAAGAACACCGGGGAGCTGTTTTTT
d_call: -; cdr3_length: 17; v_call: TRBV14; j_call: TRBJ1-4; clone_size: -; cdr3_aa: CASSQNPTGYANEKLFF; cdr3_nt: TGTGCCAGCAGCCAAAACCCTACAGGGTATGCTAATGAAAAACTGTTTTTT
d_call: -; cdr3_length: 15; v_call: TRBV7-8; j_call: TRBJ2-3; clone_size: -; cdr3_aa: CASSLMATTGDTQYF; cdr3_nt: TGTGCCAGCAGCTTAATGGCGACTACCGGAGATACGCAGTATTTT
d_call: -; cdr3_length: 14; v_call: TRBV27; j_call: TRBJ2-5; clone_size: -; cdr3_aa: CASSLQGPSETQYF; cdr3_nt: TGTGCCAGCAGTTTACAGGGGCCCTCTGAGACCCAGTACTTC
d_call: TRBD2; cdr3_length: 17; v_call: TRBV30; j_call: TRBJ2-3; clone_size: -; cdr3_aa: CAWSPLFGAGATDTQYF; cdr3_nt: TGTGCCTGGAGTCCCCTGTTCGGAGCGGGAGCCACAGATACGCAGTATTTT
d_call: -; cdr3_length: 17; v_call: TRBV5-1; j_call: TRBJ2-7; clone_size: -; cdr3_aa: CASSSGRRRVGYYEQYF; cdr3_nt: TGCGCCAGCAGCTCTGGTCGGCGCAGGGTCGGGTACTACGAGCAGTACTTC
d_call: -; cdr3_length: 15; v_call: TRBV7-8; j_call: TRBJ1-1; clone_size: -; cdr3_aa: CASSLIETGNTEAFF; cdr3_nt: TGTGCCAGCAGCTTAATTGAAACGGGGAACACTGAAGCTTTCTTT
d_call: -; cdr3_length: 12; v_call: TRBV13; j_call: TRBJ2-5; clone_size: -; cdr3_aa: CASSLPQETQYF; cdr3_nt: TGTGCCAGCAGCCTCCCCCAAGAGACCCAGTACTTC
d_call: -; cdr3_length: 12; v_call: TRBV15; j_call: TRBJ2-7; clone_size: -; cdr3_aa: CATSRDLYEQYF; cdr3_nt: TGTGCCACCAGCAGAGATCTGTACGAGCAGTACTTC
d_call: TRBD2; cdr3_length: 19; v_call: TRBV19; j_call: TRBJ2-1; clone_size: few; cdr3_aa: CASSIGGLAGVGSYNEQFF; cdr3_nt: TGTGCCAGTAGTATAGGTGGACTAGCGGGAGTAGGGTCCTACAATGAGCAGTTCTTC
d_call: -; cdr3_length: 10; v_call: TRBV2; j_call: TRBJ2-5; clone_size: -; cdr3_aa: CASRTNREYF; cdr3_nt: TGTGCCAGCAGGACTAACAGGGAGTACTTC
d_call: TRBD1; cdr3_length: 14; v_call: TRBV27; j_call: TRBJ1-1; clone_size: once; cdr3_aa: CASGGQGMNTEAFF; cdr3_nt: TGTGCCAGCGGGGGACAGGGGATGAACACTGAAGCTTTCTTT
d_call: -; cdr3_length: 11; v_call: TRBV5-4; j_call: TRBJ2-7; clone_size: -; cdr3_aa: CASSDNLGQYF; cdr3_nt: TGTGCCAGCAGCGACAACCTTGGGCAGTACTTC
d_call: -; cdr3_length: 15; v_call: TRBV28; j_call: TRBJ2-1; clone_size: -; cdr3_aa: CASSFAGTILDEQFF; cdr3_nt: TGTGCCAGCAGTTTCGCCGGGACAATCCTCGACGAGCAGTTCTTC
d_call: -; cdr3_length: 14; v_call: TRBV6-5; j_call: TRBJ1-1; clone_size: -; cdr3_aa: CASRGLLMNTEAFF; cdr3_nt: TGTGCCAGCAGGGGACTGTTGATGAACACTGAAGCTTTCTTT
d_call: -; cdr3_length: 12; v_call: TRBV7-9; j_call: TRBJ1-1; clone_size: -; cdr3_aa: CASSYQNTEAFF; cdr3_nt: TGTGCCAGCAGCTATCAGAACACTGAAGCTTTCTTT